This TCR beta chain was captured in a study of vaccination and CD4 T cells after COVID-19. The treatment: roughly ten-day PBMC culture with coronavirus spike peptide pools or control peptides (ViraFEST assay). Expansion of antigen-specific T cells with peptide pools by ViraFEST preceded sequencing of TCRs. Sequencing of the DNA from cultured CD4+ T cells was carried out with the Oncomine TCR Beta short-read assay. The authors extracted genomic DNA from cultured CD4+ T cells. TCRdb analysed the PCR reads with MiXCR anew, one entry per CDR3 protein. This sample has around 10,000 distinct CDR3 sequences, with about three fifths found just once. As regards this clonotype: Its antigen remains unidentified.

This clonotype originated in a human donor who had recovered from COVID-19. Sequences were obtained from CD4+ T cells from blood, cultured in vitro.

This CDR3 is CASSIRTGENQPQHF. The CDR3 DNA reads TGTGCCAGTAGTATAAGAACAGGAGAGAATCAGCCCCAGCATTTT. The chain has TRBV19 and TRBJ1-5, with D possibly TRBD1 on 5 matching bases. Germline V lookup: CDR1 LNHDA, CDR2 SQIVND (reference sequence). The CDR3 has 15 amino acids. V gave up 2 bases and J gave up 4 bases, with 12 bases separating them.